This T cell receptor (beta chain) was recovered during a study of cytotoxic CD8 clonotypes in ibrutinib-treated CLL. TCRdb keeps only in-frame clones here, not all; method: immunoSEQ multiplex PCR. The table includes approximately 24,000 clones, around 73% detected once. CDR1 is SGHDT and CDR2 is YYEEEE in the germline V gene. CDR3 length: 13 residues. Trimming took off 2 bases at V and 5 bases at J, with 10 bases between the two ends. The sequence was obtained from a human donor with chronic lymphocytic leukemia. The sequencing here drew on PBMCs, taken before ibrutinib treatment. The chain employs TRBV5-6 and TRBJ2-5; no clear D. The CDR3 reads CASSLAGRETQYF. The CDR3 DNA sequence: TGTGCCAGCAGCTTAGCTGGGCGGGAGACCCAGTACTTC.